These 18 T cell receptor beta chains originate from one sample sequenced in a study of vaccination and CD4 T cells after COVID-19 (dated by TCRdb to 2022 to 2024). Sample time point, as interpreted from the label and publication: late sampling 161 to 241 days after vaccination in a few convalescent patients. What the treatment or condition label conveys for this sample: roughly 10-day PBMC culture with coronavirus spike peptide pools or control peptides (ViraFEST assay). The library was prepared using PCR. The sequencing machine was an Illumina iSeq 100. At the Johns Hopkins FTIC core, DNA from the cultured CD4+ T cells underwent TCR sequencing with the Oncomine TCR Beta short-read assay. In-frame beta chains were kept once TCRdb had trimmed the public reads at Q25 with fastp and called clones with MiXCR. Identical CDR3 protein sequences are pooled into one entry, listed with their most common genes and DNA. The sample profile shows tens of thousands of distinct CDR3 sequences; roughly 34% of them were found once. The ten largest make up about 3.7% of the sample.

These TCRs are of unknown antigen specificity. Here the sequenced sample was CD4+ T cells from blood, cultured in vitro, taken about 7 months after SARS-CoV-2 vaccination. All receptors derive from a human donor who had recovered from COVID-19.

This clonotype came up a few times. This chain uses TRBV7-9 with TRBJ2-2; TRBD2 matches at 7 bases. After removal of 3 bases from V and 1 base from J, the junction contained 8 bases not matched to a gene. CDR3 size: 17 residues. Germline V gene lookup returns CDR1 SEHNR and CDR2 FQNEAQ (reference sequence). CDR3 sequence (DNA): TGTGCCAGCAGCTTCCTCTCTGGGGGGGTGAACACCGGGGAGCTGTTTTTT. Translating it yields CASSFLSGGVNTGELFF.

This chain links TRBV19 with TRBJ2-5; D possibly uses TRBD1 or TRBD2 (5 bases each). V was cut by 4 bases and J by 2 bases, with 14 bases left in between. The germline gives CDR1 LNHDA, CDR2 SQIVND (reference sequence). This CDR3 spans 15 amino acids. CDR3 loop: CASSTTGTLQETQYF. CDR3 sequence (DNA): TGTGCCAGTAGTACCACCGGGACGTTACAAGAGACCCAGTACTTC.

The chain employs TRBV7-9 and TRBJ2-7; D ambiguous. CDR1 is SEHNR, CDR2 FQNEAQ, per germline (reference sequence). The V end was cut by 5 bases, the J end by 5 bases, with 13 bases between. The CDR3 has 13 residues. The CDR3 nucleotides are TGTGCCAGCAGCCCCGTTGGTGACGACGAGCAGTACTTC. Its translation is CASSPVGDDEQYF.

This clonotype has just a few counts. The CDR3 sequence is CASRPPEGRRGYGYTF. CDR3 bases: TGTGCCAGCAGACCCCCGGAGGGCCGGCGCGGCTATGGCTACACCTTC. The chain uses TRBV6-2 or TRBV6-3 and TRBJ1-2; D not certain. The V gene lost 6 bases and the J gene lost 4 bases, with 21 bases spanning the gap. Germline CDR1 reads MNHEY; CDR2 reads SVGEGT. The CDR3 is 16 amino acids.

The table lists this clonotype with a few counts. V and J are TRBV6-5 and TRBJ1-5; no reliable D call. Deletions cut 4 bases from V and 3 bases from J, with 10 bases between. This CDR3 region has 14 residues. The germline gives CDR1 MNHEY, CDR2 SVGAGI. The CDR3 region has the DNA TGTGCCAGCAGTTCGGGAGCCTTCAATCAGCCCCAGCATTTT. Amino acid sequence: CASSSGAFNQPQHF.

Here the CDR3 reads CASSLDGTANEKLFF. The CDR3 bases are TGTGCCAGCAGCTTAGACGGGACGGCTAATGAAAAACTGTTTTTT. The chain carries TRBV7-2 and TRBJ1-4; D possibly corresponds to TRBD1 (5 bases). Germline values: CDR1 SGHTA, CDR2 FQGNSA. Between the trimmed V and J ends, which lost 1 base and 3 bases, there was a span of 9 bases. The CDR3 has 15 residues.

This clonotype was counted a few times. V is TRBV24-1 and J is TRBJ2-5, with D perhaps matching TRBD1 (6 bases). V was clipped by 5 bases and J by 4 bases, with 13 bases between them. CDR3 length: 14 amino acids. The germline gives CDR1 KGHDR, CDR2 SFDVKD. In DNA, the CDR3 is TGTGCCACCAGTGGGCCAGGGGCGACAGAGACCCAGTACTTC. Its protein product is CATSGPGATETQYF.

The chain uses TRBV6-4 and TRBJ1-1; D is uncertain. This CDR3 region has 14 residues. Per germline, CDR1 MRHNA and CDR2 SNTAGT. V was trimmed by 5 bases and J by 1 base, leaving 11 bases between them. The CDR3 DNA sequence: TGTGCCAGCAGTTTATACGGGGAGAACACTGAAGCTTTCTTT. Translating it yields CASSLYGENTEAFF.

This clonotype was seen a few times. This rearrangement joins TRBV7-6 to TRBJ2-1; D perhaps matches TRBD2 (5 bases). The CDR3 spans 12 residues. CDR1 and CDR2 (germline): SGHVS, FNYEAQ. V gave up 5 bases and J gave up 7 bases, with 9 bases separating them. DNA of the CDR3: TGTGCCAGCAGCCAGACGGGGAATGAGCAGTTCTTC. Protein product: CASSQTGNEQFF.

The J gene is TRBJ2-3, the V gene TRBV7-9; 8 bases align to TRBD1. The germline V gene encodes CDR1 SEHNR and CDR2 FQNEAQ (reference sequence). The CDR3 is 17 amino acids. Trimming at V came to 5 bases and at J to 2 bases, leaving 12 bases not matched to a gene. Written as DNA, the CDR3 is TGTGCCAGCAGCCCAGGGACAGGTTCGGCTTACACAGATACGCAGTATTTT. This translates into CASSPGTGSAYTDTQYF. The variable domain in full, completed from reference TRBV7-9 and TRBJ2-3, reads DTGVSQNPRHKITKRGQNVTFRCDPISEHNRLYWYRQTLGQGPEFLTYFQNEAQLEKSRLLSDRFSAERPKGSFSTLEIQRTEQGDSAMYLCASSPGTGSAYTDTQYFGPGTRLTVL.

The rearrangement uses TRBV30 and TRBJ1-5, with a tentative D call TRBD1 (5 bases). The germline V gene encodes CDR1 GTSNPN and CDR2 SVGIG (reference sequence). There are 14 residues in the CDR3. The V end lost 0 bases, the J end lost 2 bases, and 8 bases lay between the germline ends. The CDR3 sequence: CAWSVGGGNQPQHF. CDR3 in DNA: TGTGCCTGGAGTGTTGGAGGGGGCAATCAGCCCCAGCATTTT.

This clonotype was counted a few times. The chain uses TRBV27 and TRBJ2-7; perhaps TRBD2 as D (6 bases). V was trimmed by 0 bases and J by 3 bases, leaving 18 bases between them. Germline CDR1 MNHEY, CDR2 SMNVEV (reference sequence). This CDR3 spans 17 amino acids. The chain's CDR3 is CASSLSAPGTDDYEQYF. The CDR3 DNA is TGTGCCAGCAGTTTATCCGCTCCCGGGACTGATGACTACGAGCAGTACTTC.

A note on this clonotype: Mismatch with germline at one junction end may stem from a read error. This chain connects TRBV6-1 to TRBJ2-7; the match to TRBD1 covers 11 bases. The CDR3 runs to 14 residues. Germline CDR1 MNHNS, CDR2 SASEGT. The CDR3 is CAGRPGQGVYEQYF. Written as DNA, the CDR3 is TGTGCCGGCAGGCCGGGACAGGGGGTTTATGAGCAGTACTTC.

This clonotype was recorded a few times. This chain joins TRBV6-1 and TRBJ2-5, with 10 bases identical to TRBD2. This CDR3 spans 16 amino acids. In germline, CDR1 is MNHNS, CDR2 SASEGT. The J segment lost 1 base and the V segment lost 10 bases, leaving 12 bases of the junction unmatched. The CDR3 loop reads CATRAGGGWAQETQYF. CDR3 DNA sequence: TGTGCCACCAGAGCGGGAGGGGGTTGGGCCCAAGAGACCCAGTACTTC.

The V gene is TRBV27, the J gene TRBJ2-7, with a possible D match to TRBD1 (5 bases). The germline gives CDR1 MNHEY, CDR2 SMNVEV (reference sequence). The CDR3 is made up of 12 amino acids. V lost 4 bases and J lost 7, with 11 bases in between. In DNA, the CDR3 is TGTGCCAGCAGTTCCTACAGGAGTGAGCAGTACTTC. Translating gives CASSSYRSEQYF.

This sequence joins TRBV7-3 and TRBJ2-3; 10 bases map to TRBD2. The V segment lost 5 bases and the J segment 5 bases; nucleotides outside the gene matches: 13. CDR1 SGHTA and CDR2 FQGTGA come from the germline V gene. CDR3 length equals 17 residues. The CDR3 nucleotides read TGTGCCAGCAGCCTCACCGCCAGCGGGAGGGGAATAGATACGCAGTATTTT. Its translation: CASSLTASGRGIDTQYF.

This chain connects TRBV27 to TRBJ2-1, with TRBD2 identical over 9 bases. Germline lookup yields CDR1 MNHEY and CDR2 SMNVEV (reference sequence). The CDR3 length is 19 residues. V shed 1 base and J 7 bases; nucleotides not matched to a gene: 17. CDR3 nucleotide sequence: TGTGCCAGCAGTTTATGGGTAGCGGGAGCCCGGCGTTCGGAAAATGAGCAGTTCTTC. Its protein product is CASSLWVAGARRSENEQFF.

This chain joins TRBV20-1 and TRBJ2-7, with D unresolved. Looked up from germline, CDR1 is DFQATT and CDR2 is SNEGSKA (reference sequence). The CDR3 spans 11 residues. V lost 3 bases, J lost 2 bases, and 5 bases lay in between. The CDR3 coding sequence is TGCAGTGCTAGTGCTACCTACGAGCAGTACTTC. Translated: CSASATYEQYF.